A selection of T cell receptor beta chains follows, all from one sample in a study of Graves' ophthalmopathy and Graves' hyperthyroidism. MiXCR, run by TCRdb on the multiplex PCR reads, gives a single entry per CDR3 protein. The sample contains 300,000 to 400,000 distinct CDR3 sequences, about 15% of which appear only once. Sequenced input: peripheral blood. The receptors were gathered from an adult woman with stable Graves' hyperthyroidism. Both conserved end residues are part of each CDR3. A D gene is named only where the DNA matches it firmly. A clone size is listed for some rows: how often the clone was seen (once, few, many), or a class if it is expanded.

D gene: NA
J gene: TRBJ2-7
clone size: few
V gene: TRBV20-1
CDR3 DNA: TGCAGTGCTAGAGATTTTCGGGACCCCTACGAGCAGTACTTC
CDR3 protein: CSARDFRDPYEQYF

D gene: NA
J gene: TRBJ2-7
clone size: NA
V gene: TRBV30
CDR3 DNA: TGTGCCTGGAGTTTGATATCGCCCTCCTACGAGCAGTACTTC
CDR3 protein: CAWSLISPSYEQYF

D gene: NA
J gene: TRBJ2-7
clone size: many
V gene: TRBV20-1
CDR3 DNA: TGCAGTGCTAGAGATTGGCCTAGAACCTACGAGCAGTACTTC
CDR3 protein: CSARDWPRTYEQYF

D gene: NA
J gene: TRBJ1-2
clone size: many
V gene: TRBV28
CDR3 DNA: TGTGCCAGCAGTTTTTCAGGCTCCTATGGCTACACCTTC
CDR3 protein: CASSFSGSYGYTF

D gene: NA
J gene: TRBJ2-5
clone size: many
V gene: TRBV29-1
CDR3 DNA: TGCAGCGTTATGGGACGAAGATTTCGGGAGACCCAGTACTTC
CDR3 protein: CSVMGRRFRETQYF

D gene: NA
J gene: TRBJ1-6
clone size: few
V gene: TRBV30
CDR3 DNA: TGTGCCTCCCAGGGAAATTCACCCCTCCACTTT
CDR3 protein: CASQGNSPLHF

D gene: TRBD1
J gene: TRBJ2-7
clone size: many
V gene: TRBV19
CDR3 DNA: TGTGCCAGTAGTATTCGGAGGACAGGCGGCTACGAGCAGTACTTC
CDR3 protein: CASSIRRTGGYEQYF

D gene: TRBD1
J gene: TRBJ1-2
clone size: many
V gene: TRBV5-4
CDR3 DNA: TGTGCCAGCAGACCGGACAGGGCTTCGCGCGGCTACACCTTC
CDR3 protein: CASRPDRASRGYTF

D gene: TRBD1
J gene: TRBJ2-7
clone size: NA
V gene: TRBV15
CDR3 DNA: TGTGCCACCAGCACGGGACAGGGAGATTACGAGCAGTACTTC
CDR3 protein: CATSTGQGDYEQYF

D gene: TRBD1
J gene: TRBJ2-7
clone size: NA
V gene: TRBV11-2
CDR3 DNA: TGTGCCAGCAGCTTCCGGGACAGGATCGACTTC
CDR3 protein: CASSFRDRIDF

D gene: TRBD2
J gene: TRBJ2-7
clone size: many
V gene: TRBV6-2/TRBV6-3
CDR3 DNA: TGTGCCAGCGGAAGGACTAGTGATTCCGCCTACGAGCAGTACTTC
CDR3 protein: CASGRTSDSAYEQYF